This TCR beta chain comes out of a study of OX40 agonist ivuxolimab in advanced cancers. Study-level background: Ivuxolimab, which patients received intravenously every 2 weeks, was dosed at 0.01 to 10 mg/kg. Those enrolled were 82.7% male, with a mean age of about 60 years and ages from roughly 20 to 85.

A note on this clone: The antigen remains unidentified.

The data were produced by immunoSEQ multiplex PCR, yet TCRdb's version contains in-frame clones alone and is incomplete. The sample holds about 58,000 clones; roughly nine tenths are singletons and the top ten take 3.8%. Study-wide results and caveats: The study observed clonal expansion of CD4+ and CD8+ blood T cells by week 6 at 0.1 to 3.0 mg/kg.

J lost 2 bases, V lost 7 bases, and 13 bases had no gene match. The CDR3 covers 16 residues. Germline assignment: CDR1 SQVTM and CDR2 ANQGSEA. This material consisted of CD4+ or CD8+ T cells sorted from blood, taken in a trial of the OX40 agonist ivuxolimab. The chain joins TRBV29-1 to TRBJ1-4, with 7 bases fitting TRBD1. The sequence came from an adult with an advanced solid tumor such as melanoma, head and neck, liver or kidney cancer. CDR3 sequence: CSAQGGPGQTNEKLFF. The CDR3 DNA reads as TGCAGCGCCCAGGGGGGGCCGGGACAGACTAATGAAAAACTGTTTTTT.